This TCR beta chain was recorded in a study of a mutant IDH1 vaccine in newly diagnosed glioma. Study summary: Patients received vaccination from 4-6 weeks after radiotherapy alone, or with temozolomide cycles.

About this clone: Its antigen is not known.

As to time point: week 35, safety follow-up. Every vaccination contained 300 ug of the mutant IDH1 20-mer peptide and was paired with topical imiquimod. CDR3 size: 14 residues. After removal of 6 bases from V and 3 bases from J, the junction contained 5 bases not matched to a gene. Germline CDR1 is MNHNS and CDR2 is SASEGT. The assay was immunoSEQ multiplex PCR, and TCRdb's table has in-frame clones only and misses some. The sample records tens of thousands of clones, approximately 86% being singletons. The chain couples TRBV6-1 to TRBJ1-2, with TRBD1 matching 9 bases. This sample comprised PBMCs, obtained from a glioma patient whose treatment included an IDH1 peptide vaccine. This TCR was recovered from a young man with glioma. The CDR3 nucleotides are TGTGCCAGCAGCCGCCGGGACAGGGACTATGGCTACACCTTC. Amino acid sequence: CASSRRDRDYGYTF.